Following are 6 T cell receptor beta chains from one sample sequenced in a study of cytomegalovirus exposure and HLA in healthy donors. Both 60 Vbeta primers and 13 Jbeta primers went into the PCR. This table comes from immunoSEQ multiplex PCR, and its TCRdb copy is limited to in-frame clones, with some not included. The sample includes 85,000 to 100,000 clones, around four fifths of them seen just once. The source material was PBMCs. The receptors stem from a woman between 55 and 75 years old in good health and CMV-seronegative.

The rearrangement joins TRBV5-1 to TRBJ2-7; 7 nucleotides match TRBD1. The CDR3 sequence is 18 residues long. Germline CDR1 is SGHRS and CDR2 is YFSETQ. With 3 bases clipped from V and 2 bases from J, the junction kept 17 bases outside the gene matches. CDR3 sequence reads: CASSYRQGSADGAYEQYF. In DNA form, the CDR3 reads TGCGCCAGCAGCTACCGACAGGGATCCGCGGATGGGGCCTACGAGCAGTACTTC.

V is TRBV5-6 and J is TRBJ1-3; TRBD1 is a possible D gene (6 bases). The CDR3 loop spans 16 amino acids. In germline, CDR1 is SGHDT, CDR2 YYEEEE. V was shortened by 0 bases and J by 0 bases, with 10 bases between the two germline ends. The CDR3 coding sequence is TGTGCCAGCAGCTTGGGACAGGCTAGCTCTGGAAACACCATATATTTT. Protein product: CASSLGQASSGNTIYF. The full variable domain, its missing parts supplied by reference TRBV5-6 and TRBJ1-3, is DAGVTQSPTHLIKTRGQQVTLRCSPKSGHDTVSWYQQALGQGPQFIFQYYEEEERQRGNFPDRFSGHQFPNYSSELNVNALLLGDSALYLCASSLGQASSGNTIYFGEGSWLTVV.

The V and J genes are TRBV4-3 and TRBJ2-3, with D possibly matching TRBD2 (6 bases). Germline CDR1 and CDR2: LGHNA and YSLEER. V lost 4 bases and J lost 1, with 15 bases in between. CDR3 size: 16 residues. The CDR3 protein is CASSPFVRGRTDTQYF. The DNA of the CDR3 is TGCGCCAGCAGCCCCTTTGTGCGGGGACGCACAGATACGCAGTATTTT.

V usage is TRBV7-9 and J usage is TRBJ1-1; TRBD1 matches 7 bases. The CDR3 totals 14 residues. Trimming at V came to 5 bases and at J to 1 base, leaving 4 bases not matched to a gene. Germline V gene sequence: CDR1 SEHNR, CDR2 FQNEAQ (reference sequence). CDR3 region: CASSRDSPNTEAFF. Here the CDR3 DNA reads TGTGCCAGCAGCAGGGACAGCCCGAACACTGAAGCTTTCTTT.

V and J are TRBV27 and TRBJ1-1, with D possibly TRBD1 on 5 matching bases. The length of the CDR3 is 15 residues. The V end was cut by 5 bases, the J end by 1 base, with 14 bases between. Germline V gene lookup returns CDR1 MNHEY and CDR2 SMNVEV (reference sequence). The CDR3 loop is CASSLSTVSNTEAFF. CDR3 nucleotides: TGTGCCAGCAGTCTCTCGACAGTCTCGAACACTGAAGCTTTCTTT.

In DNA form, the CDR3 reads TGTGCCAGCAGCTTAGGAGGGGGTAGCACTGAAGCTTTCTTT. Protein product: CASSLGGGSTEAFF. The V and J genes are TRBV7-2 and TRBJ1-1; perhaps TRBD1 as D (6 bases). The CDR3 spans 14 residues. Trimming took 1 base from V and 4 from J, leaving 10 bases between them. Looked up from germline, CDR1 is SGHTA and CDR2 is FQGNSA.